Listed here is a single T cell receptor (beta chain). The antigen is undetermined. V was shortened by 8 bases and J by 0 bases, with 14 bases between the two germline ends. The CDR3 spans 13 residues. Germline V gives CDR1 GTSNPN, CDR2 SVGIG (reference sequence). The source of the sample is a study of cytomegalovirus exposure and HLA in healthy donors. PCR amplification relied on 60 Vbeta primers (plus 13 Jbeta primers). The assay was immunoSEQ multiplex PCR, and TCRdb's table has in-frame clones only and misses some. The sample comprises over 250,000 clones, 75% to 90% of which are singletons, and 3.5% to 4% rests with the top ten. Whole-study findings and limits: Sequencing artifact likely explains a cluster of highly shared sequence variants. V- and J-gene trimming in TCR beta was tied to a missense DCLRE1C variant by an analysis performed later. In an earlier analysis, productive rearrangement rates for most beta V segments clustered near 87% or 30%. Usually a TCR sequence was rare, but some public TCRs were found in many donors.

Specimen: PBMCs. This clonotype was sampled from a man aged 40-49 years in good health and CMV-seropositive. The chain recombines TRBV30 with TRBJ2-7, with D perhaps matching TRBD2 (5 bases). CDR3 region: CAAGSFSSYEQYF. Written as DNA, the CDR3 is TGTGCCGCGGGTAGTTTCAGCTCCTACGAGCAGTACTTC. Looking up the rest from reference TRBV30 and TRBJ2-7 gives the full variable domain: SQTIHQWPATLVQPVGSPLSLECTVEGTSNPNLYWYRQAAGRGLQLLFYSVGIGQISSEVPQNLSASRPQDRQFILSSKKLLLSDSGFYLCAAGSFSSYEQYFGPGTRLTVT.